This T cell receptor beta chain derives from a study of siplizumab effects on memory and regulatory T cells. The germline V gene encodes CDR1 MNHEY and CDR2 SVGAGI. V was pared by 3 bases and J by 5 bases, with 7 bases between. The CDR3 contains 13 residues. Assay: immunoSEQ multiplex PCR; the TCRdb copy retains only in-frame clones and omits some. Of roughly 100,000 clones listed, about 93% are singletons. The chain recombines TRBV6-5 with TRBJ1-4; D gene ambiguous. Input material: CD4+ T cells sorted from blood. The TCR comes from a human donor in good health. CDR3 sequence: CASSYGGNEKLFF. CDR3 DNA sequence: TGTGCCAGCAGTTATGGAGGGAATGAAAAACTGTTTTTT.